A selection of T cell receptor beta chains follows, all from one sample in a study of shared clonotypes between healthy human individuals. The method was immunoSEQ multiplex PCR; TCRdb's version includes in-frame clones alone and lacks a portion of them. The table has roughly 2.5 million clones, around 90% seen once; the top ten hold roughly 0.15%. The source material was naive CD4+ T cells sorted from blood. Receptors originate from a man younger than 35 in good health. Both conserved end residues are part of each CDR3. Not all rows give a size; the values are once, few, many and, for expanded clones, a class.

TRBV30	NA	TRBJ2-7	CAWSVPGLAASYEQYF
TRBV11-2	NA	TRBJ2-7	CASSFPGTSVYEQYF
TRBV13	NA	TRBJ1-6	CASSLIGASDVNSLHF
TRBV9	NA	TRBJ2-1	CASSQTGNSYNEQFF
TRBV5-1	NA	TRBJ2-3	CASSLGQGTSTDTQYF
TRBV2	few	TRBJ2-7	CASSDLRGYEQYF
TRBV10-3	NA	TRBJ2-3	CAISESVQPTDTQYF
TRBV5-1	NA	TRBJ1-3	CASSTGTGFSGNTIYF
TRBV11-2	NA	TRBJ2-5	CASSLGGTAIETQYF
TRBV25-1	NA	TRBJ2-7	CAARRGGQGPYEQYF
TRBV6-4	NA	TRBJ2-5	CASRDRGGETQYF
TRBV5-5	few	TRBJ1-2	CASSSDRGNYGYTF
TRBV11-2	NA	TRBJ2-7	CASSLDLGSYEQYF
TRBV30	NA	TRBJ1-6	CAWSWGGRSYNSPLHF
TRBV6-5	NA	TRBJ2-1	CASSRSLTGIYEQFF
TRBV5-1	NA	TRBJ2-5	CASSSGLAGDQETQYF
TRBV6-5	once	TRBJ2-1	CASSLVSLGQGEQFF
TRBV19	NA	TRBJ1-5	CASTNDDRGFSNQPQHF
TRBV2	NA	TRBJ1-1	CASRGGQATNTEAFF
TRBV27	NA	TRBJ1-2	CASSLGQGNYGYTF
TRBV30	NA	TRBJ2-1	CAWSGDGGGEQFF
TRBV6-5	once	TRBJ2-1	CASSYNGQVNNEQFF
TRBV30	NA	TRBJ2-5	CAWSVRTSGTNWKRTQYF
TRBV5-1	NA	TRBJ2-2	CASSFDRATGELFF
TRBV13	NA	TRBJ1-5	CASSLRGKGNQPQHF
TRBV10-2	NA	TRBJ1-5	CASSRASSNQPQHF
TRBV7-9	NA	TRBJ2-7	CASSPKTSGISYEQYF
TRBV6-1	NA	TRBJ2-2	CASESAGFATGELFF